This TCR beta chain is drawn from a study of T cells in localized non-small cell lung cancer. The CDR3 sequence is 15 residues long. The V end was cut by 5 bases, the J end by 5 bases, with 18 bases between. Looked up from germline, CDR1 is SEHNR and CDR2 is FQNEAQ (reference sequence). Only one count was recorded for this clone. Antigen: not known. Study-wide results and caveats: Uninvolved nearby lung showed the greatest T cell clonality, exceeding that found in tumor. In adjacent lung appeared a median around 55 of the top 100 tumor clones. With higher T cell density in blood came longer overall survival. The tumor had only one region sequenced, so heterogeneity remains possible.

Using immunoSEQ multiplex PCR, the repertoire was profiled, and TCRdb retains in-frame clones only, with some absent. The sample records some 10,000 clones, 70% to 80% being singletons. This TCR derives from a male donor aged 60 or older with stage I lung adenocarcinoma. The chain recombines TRBV7-9 with TRBJ1-1; tentatively, D is TRBD1 (5 bases). The sequencing here drew on peripheral blood, taken before any cancer treatment. CDR3 sequence (DNA): TGTGCCAGCAGCCGGGGCTCCGGGGGAGAAACTGAAGCTTTCTTT. The encoded protein is CASSRGSGGETEAFF.